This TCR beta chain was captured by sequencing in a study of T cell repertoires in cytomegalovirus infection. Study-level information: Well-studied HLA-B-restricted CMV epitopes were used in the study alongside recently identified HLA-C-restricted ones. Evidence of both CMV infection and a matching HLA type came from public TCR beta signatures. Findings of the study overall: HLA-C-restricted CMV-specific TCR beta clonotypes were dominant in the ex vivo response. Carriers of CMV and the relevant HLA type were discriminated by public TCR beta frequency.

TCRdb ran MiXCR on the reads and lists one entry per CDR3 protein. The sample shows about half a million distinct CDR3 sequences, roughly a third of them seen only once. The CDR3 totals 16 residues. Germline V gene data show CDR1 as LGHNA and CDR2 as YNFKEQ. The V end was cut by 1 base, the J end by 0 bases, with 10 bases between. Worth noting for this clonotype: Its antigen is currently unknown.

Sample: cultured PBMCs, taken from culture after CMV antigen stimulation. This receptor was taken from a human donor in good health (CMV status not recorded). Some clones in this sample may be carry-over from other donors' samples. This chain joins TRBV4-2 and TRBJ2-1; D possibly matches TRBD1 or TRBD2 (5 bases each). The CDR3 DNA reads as TGTGCCAGCAGCCAAGCCCCGGGACCCTCCTACAATGAGCAGTTCTTC. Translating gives CASSQAPGPSYNEQFF.